This T cell receptor (beta chain) was recovered during a study of cytomegalovirus exposure and HLA in healthy donors. About the study: Earlier results showed 90 million to 120 million unique TCR beta sequences derived from about 179 million T cells. Study-wide findings and caveats: Later analysis reportedly placed an Asian-associated ancestry cluster below the approximately 650-donor mean in N-insertions. There were a few CMV-associated chains whose specificity for CMV antigens was confirmed in vitro. In an earlier analysis, most TCR beta V segments were productive about 87% or about 30% of the time.

The CDR3 covers 12 residues. Germline V gene lookup returns CDR1 SEHNR and CDR2 FQNEAQ (reference sequence). Trimming removed 4 bases from V and 10 bases from J, with 11 bases in between. 13 Jbeta primers and 60 Vbeta primers were used for the PCR. Using immunoSEQ multiplex PCR, the repertoire was profiled, and TCRdb retains in-frame clones only, with some absent. In the table there are 150,000 or so clones, nearly 80% of which are singletons. A remark on this clone: The antigen is not known.

This receptor was identified in a man in his forties or fifties in good health and CMV-seropositive. The rearrangement joins TRBV7-9 to TRBJ2-1; D is ambiguous. Input material: PBMCs. The CDR3 sequence: CASSSPGGEQFF. Here the CDR3 DNA reads TGTGCCAGCAGCTCCCCGGGTGGGGAGCAGTTCTTC.